This T cell receptor (beta chain) was profiled in a study of regulatory T cells in long-lasting Graves disease (dated by TCRdb to the early 2020s). Concerning the study at large: In the newly diagnosed Graves' disease group, patients had been taking antithyroid drugs for less than 3 months. This study used TCR sequencing and RNA sequencing of peripheral blood to compare persistent Graves' disease patients against newly diagnosed Graves' disease patients. The study was registered as a clinical trial and conducted in China. A total of roughly 35 samples underwent TCR sequencing: some 13 from persistent and roughly 20 from newly diagnosed Graves' disease patients. What the work shows at the level of the full study, not this receptor alone: Preferential use of TRBV28, TRBJ1-2 and TRBJ2-5 was observed in persistent disease, whereas TRBV20-1 and TRBJ2-1 were favored in newly diagnosed disease. Persistent Graves' disease patients showed lower TCR Shannon entropy and fewer highly expanded clones than newly diagnosed patients, suggesting clonal expansion. Because the primary lesion, thyroid tissue, could not be accessed, the study looked at peripheral blood alone. Persistent patients shared more public clonotypes among themselves (under 3,000) than newly diagnosed patients did (roughly 910). Sequencing and analysis were limited to the TCR beta chain. The authors noted that the small sample size was a limitation that may lower accuracy.

This clonotype was counted many times. Its antigen remains unidentified. No much larger clone exists at a distance of one base, and base qualities are not known. Spanning cysteine to phenylalanine, the CDR3 consists of 17 amino acids. Solely the CDR3 DNA is kept, with 51 bases framed from the first base. CDR1 LGHNA and CDR2 YSLEER were looked up in the germline V gene. The germline V end is reduced by 0 bases and the J end by 4 bases; junction bases left unmatched: 8. Libraries were constructed by multiplex PCR. These reads were obtained on an Illumina HiSeq 4000. TCR beta libraries were built with iRepertoire HTBI primers and Arm-PCR amplification of CDR3 regions. Gel purification was performed on PCR products prior to sequencing. The paper's processing steps were these. A total of 60 to 80 TRBV and 14 TRBJ segments were identified across samples and were used for gene usage analysis of CDR3 amino acid clonotypes. Filtered high-quality paired reads were merged into contigs using COPE and FqMerger. BLAST was used to align contigs to IMGT TRBV, TRBD and TRBJ reference genes, with CDR3 defined following IMGT. Any clonotype with a frequency above 0.1% was classified as a highly expanded clone. Shannon entropy was used to measure repertoire diversity, and the Gini coefficient was used to measure V-J evenness. Public clonotypes were defined as clonotypes shared by more than one individual. TCRdb trimmed the raw reads at Q25, called clones with MiXCR and kept productive beta chains. Here each entry gathers all rows of one CDR3 protein and keeps the most common genes and DNA. What appears here as the V and J calls and clone size reflects TCRdb's work, not the paper's. Across this sample there are 350,000 to 400,000 distinct CDR3 sequences, with roughly a sixth seen only once. The top ten hold about 20% of the sample.

The sample's time point, from its label and the paper: newly diagnosed GD, antithyroid drugs for less than 3 months. RNA was extracted from PBMCs in TRIzol for both TCR sequencing and RNA sequencing. The diagnosis of Graves' disease was made according to American Thyroid Association guidelines. Recruitment of patients was carried out at an endocrinology department in Xi'an, China. From each patient, roughly 9 milliliters of peripheral blood was collected into an EDTA anticoagulant tube. Ficoll Paque Plus density gradient separation was used to isolate PBMCs, and no further T cell sorting was performed. An Agilent 2100 Bioanalyzer and agarose gel were used to check RNA quality, while a NanoDrop 2000 measured RNA concentration.

Sample: peripheral blood mononuclear cells (PBMCs), taken at new diagnosis, from a patient treated with antithyroid drugs. The sequence came from a female donor with Graves disease. The chain is assembled from TRBV4-3 and TRBJ1-4; a stretch of 7 junction bases matches TRBD1. The nucleotide sequence reads TGCGCCAGCAGCCAAGATTCAGGGGGAGGTGGTAATGAAAAACTGTTTTTT. This yields the protein CASSQDSGGGGNEKLFF.